These 14 T cell receptor beta chains were all obtained from the same sample, sequenced in a study of Ad26.COV2.S vaccination and SARS-CoV-2 variants (dated by TCRdb to the early 2020s). The treatment or condition label here, explained by the study, means: around 19 received Ad26.COV2.S at low or high dose, single or two shots; 5 received placebo; per-sample allocation not given. For vaccine and placebo recipients, the sequenced repertoires came from samples collected on day 63 after the first injection. Libraries came from the immunoSEQ multiplex PCR assay. The table was pulled from immuneACCESS by TCRdb, which kept in-frame rearrangements only. Such tables lose some clones; where checked, under half of the loss comes from unresolved V genes, and the rest has no known cause. The sample table holds around 270,000 clones, of which around nine tenths were seen once. The ten largest clones take up just under 3% of the sample.

Sample: peripheral blood, taken in a trial of Ad26.COV2.S vaccine versus placebo. Receptor source: a person aged 18-60 years who received the Ad26.COV2.S COVID-19 vaccine or a placebo.

The chain joins TRBV10-3 to TRBJ1-1, with D possibly being TRBD1 (5 bases). The CDR3 is made up of 15 amino acids. Germline-derived CDR1 and CDR2 are ENHRY and SYGVKD. V dropped 8 bases and J dropped 4 bases, with 20 bases sitting between them. CDR3 sequence (DNA): TGTGCCATCCGGGGCCTCCACGCAGAAAGCACTGAAGCTTTCTTT. Residues: CAIRGLHAESTEAFF.

J is TRBJ2-7 and V is TRBV5-4; D is undetermined. V gave up 4 bases and J gave up 4 bases, with 6 bases separating them. Germline CDR1 reads SGHNT; CDR2 reads YYREEE (reference sequence). The CDR3 loop spans 11 amino acids. For the CDR3, the DNA is TGTGCCAGCAGCGATAGATACGAGCAGTACTTC. Translated: CASSDRYEQYF. The full variable domain, completed using reference TRBV5-4 and TRBJ2-7, is ETGVTQSPTHLIKTRGQQVTLRCSSQSGHNTVSWYQQALGQGPQFIFQYYREEENGRGNFPPRFSGLQFPNYSSELNVNALELDDSALYLCASSDRYEQYFGPGTRLTVT.

This clone was recorded once. This chain connects TRBV7-9 to TRBJ2-3; D might be TRBD1 or TRBD2, each matching 5 bases. CDR1 and CDR2 (germline): SEHNR, FQNEAQ (reference sequence). This CDR3 region has 16 residues. V was clipped by 1 base and J by 4 bases, with 15 bases between them. CDR3 in amino acids: CASSLGTGGWADTQYF. As DNA, the CDR3 is TGTGCCAGCAGCTTAGGAACAGGAGGTTGGGCAGATACGCAGTATTTT.

The rearrangement joins TRBV7-9 to TRBJ1-2; possibly TRBD1 for D (6 bases). The CDR3 sequence is 16 residues long. Trimming removed 1 base at V and 4 bases at J, with 16 bases between. The germline V gene encodes CDR1 SEHNR and CDR2 FQNEAQ (reference sequence). The CDR3 sequence: CASSLGGTPGGYGYTF. CDR3 nucleotide sequence: TGTGCCAGCAGCTTAGGCGGGACACCGGGGGGCTATGGCTACACCTTC.

The chain joins TRBV19 to TRBJ1-2, with 10 bases matching TRBD1. CDR1 LNHDA and CDR2 SQIVND come from the germline V gene (reference sequence). CDR3 length: 15 residues. After removal of 4 bases from V and 2 bases from J, the junction contained 4 bases not matched to a gene. The DNA of the CDR3 is TGTGCCAGTAGTACCCCGGGACAGGGGAACTATGGCTACACCTTC. Translation: CASSTPGQGNYGYTF.

Only one count was recorded for this clone. J is TRBJ2-5 and V is TRBV3-1 (or the pseudogene TRBV3-2); D is possibly TRBD1 (5 bases). Germline assignment: CDR1 LGHDT and CDR2 YNNKEL (reference sequence). The CDR3 totals 13 residues. Trimming cost V 4 bases and J 5 bases, with 11 bases left between them. CDR3 loop: CASSRQGKETQYF. For the CDR3, the DNA is TGTGCCAGCAGCCGTCAGGGTAAGGAGACCCAGTACTTC.

The rearrangement links TRBV6-5 to TRBJ1-3, with D uncertain. V lost 10 bases, J lost 1 base, and 14 bases lay in between. CDR3 size: 14 residues. The germline CDR1 and CDR2 sequences are MNHEY and SVGAGI. The DNA of the CDR3 is TGTGCCACCAAGGCAGGTTGGTCTGGAAACACCATATATTTT. Translation gives CATKAGWSGNTIYF.

The genes are TRBV24-1 and TRBJ2-1; 8 bases are shared with TRBD2. V was clipped by 1 base and J by 6 bases; unmatched bases: 7. The germline V gene encodes CDR1 KGHDR and CDR2 SFDVKD. CDR3 size: 16 residues. The DNA of the CDR3 is TGTGCCACCAGTGATTTAGGCACTAGCGGTCTCAATGAGCAGTTCTTC. Translated: CATSDLGTSGLNEQFF.

The chain carries TRBV3-1 (or the pseudogene TRBV3-2) and TRBJ1-1; D is undetermined. The CDR3 is 14 amino acids. Trimming shortened V by 1 base and J by 1 base, and 7 bases separated the two germline ends. Germline assignment: CDR1 LGHDT and CDR2 YNNKEL (reference sequence). The CDR3 sequence is CASSQGYGNTEAFF. CDR3 nucleotides: TGTGCCAGCAGCCAAGGGTACGGGAACACTGAAGCTTTCTTT.

This chain joins TRBV6-5 and TRBJ2-7; 10 bases match TRBD1. The CDR3 consists of 14 residues. Germline-derived CDR1 and CDR2 are MNHEY and SVGAGI. Trimming at V came to 6 bases and at J to 6 bases, leaving 8 bases not matched to a gene. CDR3 sequence: CASSRTGGEGEQYV. DNA for the CDR3: TGTGCCAGCAGCCGGACAGGGGGTGAAGGCGAGCAGTACGTC.

The sample holds one count of this clone. The rearrangement uses TRBV4-2 and TRBJ1-1; a possible D gene is TRBD1 (5 bases). Germline V gene sequence: CDR1 LGHNA, CDR2 YNFKEQ. The CDR3 is made up of 15 amino acids. Trimming pared 1 base from V and 3 bases from J, leaving 12 bases between. The CDR3 is CASSQGRGAYTEAFF. In DNA form, the CDR3 reads TGTGCCAGCAGCCAAGGTAGGGGAGCCTACACTGAAGCTTTCTTT.

The rearrangement joins TRBV18 to TRBJ1-2; D not certain. The CDR3 loop spans 15 amino acids. Trimming removed 1 base at V and 1 base at J, with 10 bases between. Germline V gene sequence: CDR1 KGHSH, CDR2 LQKENI. CDR3 sequence: CASSPRLQDNYGYTF. The CDR3 DNA sequence: TGTGCCAGCTCACCACGGTTGCAGGATAACTATGGCTACACCTTC.

The rearrangement joins TRBV18 to TRBJ1-1; D remains ambiguous. CDR1 and CDR2 (germline): KGHSH, LQKENI. The V end lost 3 bases, the J end lost 3 bases, and 11 bases lay between the germline ends. The CDR3 extends over 14 amino acids. CDR3 region: CASSPKTVYTEAFF. The CDR3 DNA is TGTGCCAGCTCACCGAAGACTGTCTACACTGAAGCTTTCTTT.

The genes are TRBV30 and TRBJ2-7; possibly TRBD2 for D (5 bases). This CDR3 region has 13 residues. Germline V gives CDR1 GTSNPN, CDR2 SVGIG (reference sequence). Between the trimmed V and J ends, which lost 3 bases and 5 bases, there was a span of 14 bases. CDR3 DNA sequence: TGTGCCTGGAGCCCGGGGTTGGGTGACGAGCAGTACGTC. This encodes CAWSPGLGDEQYV.